Sequencing of this T cell receptor (beta chain) was carried out in a study of blood T cell repertoires in COVID-19. Looking at the study overall: Samples representing acute and convalescent COVID-19 were sourced from the United States, Italy and Spain.

V was clipped by 3 bases and J by 5 bases, with 14 bases between them. This CDR3 is built from 14 residues. Germline-derived CDR1 and CDR2 are SGHDT and YYEEEE. In the study's own analysis: Amplification from reference gene primers served as the basis for estimated nucleated cell counts. Profiled with immunoSEQ multiplex PCR; TCRdb holds only in-frame clones, not every one. That table furnishes V, J and clone size, whereas the DNA furnished D and trimming. The table shows approximately 200,000 clones, with 75% to 90% occurring only once. Sequenced material: PBMCs or T cells enriched from blood (not recorded which). This TCR was recovered from a woman aged 25 to 39 who had been exposed to COVID-19. The chain has TRBV5-6 and TRBJ2-5, with D perhaps matching TRBD1 (6 bases). The CDR3 sequence: CASSSQGSGETQYF. In DNA form, the CDR3 reads TGTGCCAGCAGCTCCCAGGGGTCGGGGGAGACCCAGTACTTC.